The 15 T cell receptor beta chains below all came from one sample that was sequenced in a study of blood T cell repertoires in COVID-19. The repertoire was sequenced with immunoSEQ multiplex PCR; TCRdb's copy has only in-frame clones and lacks some. Of some 110,000 clones in the sample, about 74% were seen once. Sequencing input: peripheral blood. The receptors shown here come from a man in his sixties or seventies with acute or convalescent COVID-19.

V and J are TRBV6-5 and TRBJ2-7, with TRBD1 matching 7 bases. Germline lookup yields CDR1 MNHEY and CDR2 SVGAGI. The CDR3 loop spans 13 amino acids. V gave up 6 bases and J gave up 4 bases; unmatched junction bases: 6. Here the CDR3 reads CASRLSQGYEQYF. The CDR3 DNA follows: TGTGCCAGCAGACTATCACAGGGGTACGAGCAGTACTTC.

The chain has TRBV7-2 and TRBJ2-4, with 8 bases aligning to TRBD2. After removal of 5 bases from V and 8 bases from J, the junction contained 14 bases not matched to a gene. Germline V gene lookup returns CDR1 SGHTA and CDR2 FQGNSA. The CDR3 is made up of 16 amino acids. CDR3 sequence reads: CASSVEAGVGSYIQYF. CDR3 bases: TGTGCCAGCAGCGTCGAAGCGGGAGTGGGTTCGTACATTCAGTACTTC.

The chain links TRBV30 to TRBJ1-2; weak D call: TRBD1 (5 bases). V lost 4 bases to trimming and J lost 7 bases, with 19 bases between them. Germline values: CDR1 GTSNPN, CDR2 SVGIG (reference sequence). The CDR3 covers 14 residues. The CDR3 loop is CAWNGGGGPSGYTF. The CDR3 DNA follows: TGTGCCTGGAACGGCGGGGGGGGACCAAGTGGCTACACCTTC.

J is TRBJ2-7 and V is TRBV9; D may be TRBD1 (6 bases). Per germline, CDR1 SGDLS and CDR2 YYNGEE. CDR3 length: 16 amino acids. V was clipped by 3 bases and J by 1 base, with 17 bases between them. In DNA, the CDR3 is TGTGCCAGCAGCGCCGAAGGGACATTGGCTTCCTACGAGCAGTACTTC. Translating gives CASSAEGTLASYEQYF.

The V and J genes are TRBV7-8 and TRBJ2-2; D not resolved. CDR3 size: 12 residues. The germline V gene encodes CDR1 SGHVS and CDR2 FQNEAQ. V gave up 5 bases and J gave up 7 bases, with 8 bases separating them. The CDR3 reads CASSPRYGELFF. The CDR3 nucleotides read TGTGCCAGCAGCCCCCGGTACGGGGAGCTGTTTTTT.

V is TRBV5-4 and J is TRBJ2-1; D is perhaps TRBD2 (5 bases). CDR3 length: 14 residues. Trimming took 4 bases from V and 1 from J, leaving 9 bases between them. CDR1 SGHNT and CDR2 YYREEE come from the germline V gene (reference sequence). CDR3: CASSPRESYNEQFF. The CDR3 DNA reads as TGTGCCAGCAGCCCCCGGGAATCCTACAATGAGCAGTTCTTC.

The rearrangement uses TRBV19 and TRBJ1-1; D uncertain. V dropped 10 bases and J dropped 7 bases, with 10 bases sitting between them. The CDR3 has 10 amino acids. The V gene's germline CDR1 is LNHDA and CDR2 SQIVND (reference sequence). The chain's CDR3 is CATRHGEAFF. CDR3 DNA sequence: TGTGCCACGCGACACGGTGAAGCTTTCTTT.

Concerning this clone itself: Other DNA sequences from this sample encode an identical CDR3 as well. This chain links TRBV20-1 with TRBJ2-1; the D gene is possibly TRBD2 (6 bases). The germline CDR1 and CDR2 sequences are DFQATT and SNEGSKA (reference sequence). This CDR3 has 11 residues. Trimming took 4 bases from V and 10 from J, leaving 11 bases between them. CDR3 DNA: TGCAGTGCTAAGGACTACCCAGAGCAGTTCTTC. It translates to CSAKDYPEQFF.

This chain joins TRBV7-9 and TRBJ2-4, with a tentative D call TRBD2 (7 bases). V was pared by 5 bases and J by 5 bases, with 16 bases between. CDR1 and CDR2 from the germline V gene are SEHNR and FQNEAQ (reference sequence). The CDR3 sequence is 15 residues long. CDR3: CASSPLGGQENIQYF. The CDR3 region has the DNA TGTGCCAGCAGCCCCCTCGGGGGGCAGGAAAACATTCAGTACTTC. The whole variable domain, remainder taken from reference TRBV7-9 and TRBJ2-4, is DTGVSQNPRHKITKRGQNVTFRCDPISEHNRLYWYRQTLGQGPEFLTYFQNEAQLEKSRLLSDRFSAERPKGSFSTLEIQRTEQGDSAMYLCASSPLGGQENIQYFGAGTRLSVL.

J is TRBJ2-2 and V is TRBV7-2; 12 nucleotides align to TRBD2. V shed 5 bases and J 5 bases; nucleotides not matched to a gene: 6. The CDR3 is 16 amino acids. The germline V gene has CDR1 SGHTA and CDR2 FQGNSA. The CDR3 sequence is CASSPLAGGGTGELFF. CDR3 sequence (DNA): TGTGCCAGCAGCCCCCTAGCGGGAGGGGGGACCGGGGAGCTGTTTTTT. The entire variable domain, with the rest obtained from reference TRBV7-2 and TRBJ2-2, is as follows: GAGVSQSPSNKVTEKGKDVELRCDPISGHTALYWYRQSLGQGLEFLIYFQGNSAPDKSGLPSDRFSAERTGGSVSTLTIQRTQQEDSAVYLCASSPLAGGGTGELFFGEGSRLTVL.

This chain uses TRBV6-5 with TRBJ2-3; 12 bases are shared with TRBD2. The CDR3 loop spans 14 amino acids. V lost 7 bases, J lost 5 bases, and 4 bases stayed unmatched. The V gene's germline CDR1 is MNHEY and CDR2 SVGAGI. DNA for the CDR3: TGTGCCAGCACCAAACTAGCGGGGGGAGATACGCAGTATTTT. This translates into CASTKLAGGDTQYF.

The chain combines TRBV7-2 with TRBJ2-7; 9 bases are shared with TRBD1. The CDR3 is made up of 15 amino acids. Germline CDR1 is SGHTA and CDR2 is FQGNSA. Germline trimming cut 5 bases from V and 0 bases from J; bases unmatched to any gene: 5. CDR3 in amino acids: CASSPGTGSSYEQYF. The DNA for the CDR3 is TGTGCCAGCAGCCCTGGGACAGGGAGCTCCTACGAGCAGTACTTC.

The chain recombines TRBV7-2 with TRBJ1-2; 9 bases agree with TRBD1. With V trimmed by 3 bases and J by 8 bases, 10 bases remained unmatched. Germline CDR1 reads SGHTA; CDR2 reads FQGNSA. The length of the CDR3 is 15 residues. The CDR3 loop reads CASSLSGTGSRGYTF. The CDR3 DNA sequence: TGTGCCAGCAGCTTGTCCGGGACAGGGTCCCGCGGCTACACCTTC.

V and J are TRBV5-1 and TRBJ2-7; 10 positions agree with TRBD1. The V and J ends lost 4 bases and 5 bases, in that order; junction bases with no gene match: 12. CDR1 and CDR2 from the germline V gene are SGHRS and YFSETQ. This CDR3 is 16 amino acids long. The CDR3 bases are TGCGCCAGCAGCCAATACGGGACAGGGGAATCCGACGAGCAGTACTTC. Translating gives CASSQYGTGESDEQYF.

This clone was seen once. The rearrangement uses TRBV19 and TRBJ1-4; D is unclear. CDR1 and CDR2 from the germline V gene are LNHDA and SQIVND (reference sequence). This CDR3 has 15 residues. Trimming stripped 1 base from V and 14 bases from J, with 20 bases between. The CDR3 DNA reads TGTGCCAGTAGTATAGGACTCGAGGAGGCAGTATTGCTGTTTTTT. Amino acids: CASSIGLEEAVLLFF.